This TCR beta chain was documented in a study of identical twins. TCRdb passed the 5' RACE reads through MiXCR, listing each CDR3 protein once. Seen here are about 430,000 distinct CDR3 sequences, less than 20% observed once, and the top ten hold 10% to 15%. From germline, CDR1 is MNHEY and CDR2 SVGEGT. CDR3 size: 13 residues. J gave up 9 bases and V 6 bases, and 9 bases lay outside the gene matches. Every one of the donors was a healthy Caucasian. This clonotype originated in a man between 45 and 60 years old in good health. This sequence joins TRBV6-2 or TRBV6-3 and TRBJ1-2, with TRBD1 matching over 8 bases. The sequenced sample consisted of naive T cells sorted from blood. CDR3 DNA sequence: TGTGCCAGCAGCTACGGACAGGGAACCAGCTACACCTTC. Its translation is CASSYGQGTSYTF.